In this sample, the clone carrying this T cell receptor (beta chain) turned up many times. The source of the sample is a study of regulatory T cells in long-lasting Graves disease. CDR3 size: 12 residues. Trimming took 6 bases from V and 5 from J, leaving 10 bases between them. Indicated time point: newly diagnosed GD, antithyroid drugs for less than 3 months. PBMC-extracted RNA yielded the TCR library. Graves' disease diagnoses followed American Thyroid Association guidelines. Arm-PCR with iRepertoire HTBI primers amplified the CDR3 regions for these TCR beta libraries. TCRdb re-called the multiplex PCR reads with MiXCR, one entry per CDR3 protein. The data contain 300,000 to 450,000 distinct CDR3 sequences, roughly 16% of them singletons.

The chain couples TRBV12-3 or TRBV12-4 to TRBJ1-1, with D uncertain. This sequence was found in a female donor with Graves disease. The sequenced sample was peripheral blood mononuclear cells (PBMCs), obtained at new diagnosis, from a patient treated with antithyroid drugs. The DNA of the CDR3 is TGTGCCAGCAGCGTTGGAGGTACTGAAGCTTTCTTT. This sequence encodes CASSVGGTEAFF.